This TCR beta chain was found in a study of cytomegalovirus exposure and HLA in healthy donors. General study findings and limits: Researchers reportedly found TCR beta sequences accurately predicted most subjects' HLA-A and HLA-B alleles.

V gave up 5 bases and J gave up 10 bases; unmatched junction bases: 14. CDR1 is MNHEY, CDR2 SMNVEV, per germline (reference sequence). The CDR3 runs to 15 residues. In the PCR, 60 Vbeta and 13 Jbeta primers were used. Only in-frame clones appear in the TCRdb table, and some are missing; sequencing was by immunoSEQ multiplex PCR. The data show under 200,000 clones, 75% to 90% seen once. Regarding this clone: As yet, its antigen is unknown.

Sequenced: PBMCs. The chain uses TRBV27 and TRBJ2-1; 7 bases are a match to TRBD1. This clonotype was sampled from a human donor in good health. CDR3 residues: CASSAPGQHLEEQFF. The CDR3 DNA follows: TGTGCCAGCAGTGCACCGGGACAGCATCTTGAGGAGCAGTTCTTC.